These T cell receptor beta chains were read from a single sample in a study of blood T cell repertoires in COVID-19. Sequencing used immunoSEQ multiplex PCR; TCRdb keeps in-frame clones, though not all of them. The data contain more than 150,000 clones, approximately 86% of them singletons. Sequencing was performed on peripheral blood. The source of these receptors is a man between 40 and 49 years old with active or convalescent COVID-19. CDR3s include the opening cysteine and the closing phenylalanine or tryptophan. Fields, in order: V gene, clone size, D gene, J gene, CDR3 protein, CDR3 DNA. The D gene is left open where the match is weak. Only some rows state a clone size, as once, few, many or a class for expanded clones.

>TRBV7-6|NA|TRBD1|TRBJ2-1
CASSLGTSGQRYNEQFF
TGTGCCAGCAGCTTAGGAACTTCGGGACAGAGGTACAATGAGCAGTTCTTC
>TRBV20-1|NA|NA|TRBJ1-5
CSASTGSSNQPQHF
TGCAGTGCTAGTACCGGGTCTAGCAATCAGCCCCAGCATTTT
>TRBV12-5|NA|NA|TRBJ2-1
CASGHRGGRVDEQFF
TGTGCTAGTGGCCACAGGGGAGGTAGGGTGGATGAGCAGTTCTTC
>TRBV11-3|NA|NA|TRBJ1-2
CASSLVTGTNYGYTF
TGTGCCAGCAGCTTAGTAACAGGGACTAACTATGGCTACACCTTC
>TRBV7-2|NA|TRBD1|TRBJ2-3
CASSSRTGGWVDTQYF
TGTGCCAGCAGCTCTCGGACAGGGGGCTGGGTAGATACGCAGTATTTT
>TRBV19|NA|NA|TRBJ2-1
CASSIDLYNVRFF
TGTGCCAGTAGTATAGATCTATATAACGTTCGGTTCTTC
>TRBV2|once|TRBD1|TRBJ1-3
CASSERGTGLEVAGNTIYF
TGTGCCAGCAGTGAACGGGGGACAGGGCTGGAGGTGGCTGGAAACACCATATATTTT
>TRBV18|NA|TRBD1|TRBJ2-7
CASSLGTASNYEQYF
TGTGCCAGCTCACTCGGGACAGCTTCTAACTACGAGCAGTACTTC
>TRBV7-9|NA|TRBD2|TRBJ2-1
CASTQRGTRLDEQFF
TGTGCCAGCACCCAGAGGGGGACTAGGTTAGATGAGCAGTTCTTC
>TRBV7-9|NA|NA|TRBJ1-2
CASSLVGAMNGYTF
TGTGCCAGCAGCTTAGTAGGGGCCATGAATGGCTACACCTTC
>TRBV30|once|TRBD1|TRBJ2-1
CAWNVGQIYNEQFF
TGTGCCTGGAATGTGGGACAGATCTACAATGAGCAGTTCTTC
>TRBV11-3|NA|TRBD1|TRBJ2-2
CASSLGGQGNTGELFF
TGTGCCAGCAGCTTAGGGGGACAGGGGAACACCGGGGAGCTGTTTTTT
>TRBV4-2|NA|TRBD1|TRBJ2-4
CASRPGQGLGAKNIQYF
TGTGCCAGCAGACCTGGACAGGGGCTGGGGGCCAAAAACATTCAGTACTTC
>TRBV7-3|NA|TRBD1|TRBJ2-3
CASSPGPVGTGGVTQYF
TGTGCCAGCAGCCCAGGGCCGGTGGGGACAGGGGGCGTTACGCAGTATTTT
>TRBV29-1|NA|TRBD1|TRBJ1-5
CSCKTGNQPQHF
TGCAGCTGTAAGACAGGGAATCAGCCCCAGCATTTT
>TRBV10-1|NA|TRBD1|TRBJ2-3
CASSGTGTADTQYF
TGCGCCAGCAGTGGGACAGGGACGGCAGATACGCAGTATTTT
>TRBV21-1|NA|NA|TRBJ2-6
CASIFGANVLTF
TGTGCCAGCATCTTTGGGGCCAACGTCCTGACTTTC
>TRBV11-3|NA|NA|TRBJ2-7
CASSPNRGAYEQYF
TGTGCCAGCAGCCCTAACCGGGGAGCCTACGAGCAGTACTTC
>TRBV19|NA|NA|TRBJ2-5
CASSIGGNGYQETQYF
TGTGCCAGTAGTATTGGGGGCAACGGGTACCAAGAGACCCAGTACTTC
>TRBV6-5|NA|NA|TRBJ1-6
CASTTGLSPLHF
TGTGCCAGCACCACAGGGCTTTCACCCCTCCACTTT
>TRBV29-1|NA|NA|TRBJ2-2
CSVEQGSGELFF
TGCAGCGTAGAGCAGGGATCCGGGGAGCTGTTTTTT
>TRBV7-3|NA|NA|TRBJ1-3
CASSATGKPGNTIYF
TGTGCCAGCAGCGCCACAGGGAAACCTGGAAACACCATATATTTT
>TRBV7-2|NA|NA|TRBJ2-3
CASSVLQGYTQYF
TGTGCCAGCAGCGTATTACAGGGATATACGCAGTATTTT
>TRBV6-6|NA|NA|TRBJ2-7
CASSPLGAEGGAYEQYF
TGTGCCAGCAGTCCATTGGGTGCTGAGGGTGGGGCCTACGAGCAGTACTTC
>TRBV28|NA|NA|TRBJ1-2
CASSLRDHYGYTF
TGTGCCAGCAGTTTGCGGGACCACTATGGCTACACCTTC
>TRBV7-7|NA|NA|TRBJ2-5
CASSLAAGRETQYF
TGTGCTAGCAGCTTAGCGGCAGGTCGGGAGACCCAGTACTTC
>TRBV10-2|NA|NA|TRBJ1-5
CASSESRQRVQPQHF
TGCGCCAGCAGTGAAAGTAGGCAGAGGGTTCAGCCCCAGCATTTT
>TRBV15|NA|NA|TRBJ2-7
CATSRDFSYEQYF
TGTGCCACCAGCAGAGACTTTAGCTACGAGCAGTACTTC
>TRBV30|NA|NA|TRBJ1-6
CAWSGQGSTPLHF
TGTGCCTGGAGTGGGCAGGGGTCTACACCCCTCCACTTT
>TRBV3-1/TRBV3-2|NA|TRBD1|TRBJ2-7
CASSQVQGYEQYF
TGTGCCAGCAGCCAGGTACAGGGGTACGAGCAGTACTTC
>TRBV15|NA|TRBD1|TRBJ1-3
CATSRDPFDIGTGKGSGNTIYF
TGTGCCACCAGCAGAGATCCCTTTGATATCGGGACAGGGAAGGGCTCTGGAAACACCATATATTTT
>TRBV28|NA|NA|TRBJ1-4
CASSLRSGEEKLFF
TGTGCCAGCAGCCTCCGGTCAGGGGAAGAAAAACTGTTTTTT
>TRBV7-9|NA|NA|TRBJ2-7
CASSPQGGYEQYF
TGTGCCAGCAGCCCGCAGGGGGGCTACGAGCAGTACTTC
>TRBV4-3|few|NA|TRBJ1-4
CASSQVGRGTNEKLFF
TGCGCCAGCAGCCAAGTAGGGAGGGGAACTAATGAAAAACTGTTTTTT
>TRBV5-6|NA|NA|TRBJ1-5
CASSLKIGPQHF
TGTGCCAGCAGCTTGAAAATCGGGCCCCAGCATTTT
>TRBV30|once|NA|TRBJ1-6
CAWSNQRAGANPSSPLHF
TGTGCCTGGAGTAATCAAAGGGCGGGGGCCAACCCGTCTTCACCCCTCCACTTT
>TRBV28|NA|NA|TRBJ2-2
CASTSSNTGELFF
TGTGCCAGCACGTCTTCGAACACCGGGGAGCTGTTTTTT
>TRBV4-1|NA|NA|TRBJ1-1
CASSHIYLKPEAFF
TGCGCCAGCAGCCACATCTACCTGAAGCCCGAAGCTTTCTTT
>TRBV28|NA|NA|TRBJ2-1
CASSPFRGGYNEQFF
TGTGCCAGCAGTCCCTTTAGGGGGGGGTACAATGAGCAGTTCTTC
>TRBV15|NA|TRBD1|TRBJ2-3
CATSNSDRVPTDTQYF
TGTGCCACCAGCAACTCGGACAGGGTCCCCACAGATACGCAGTATTTT
>TRBV7-9|NA|NA|TRBJ1-2
CASSLGDSPYGYTF
TGTGCCAGCAGCTTAGGCGACAGCCCCTATGGCTACACCTTC
>TRBV19|NA|NA|TRBJ1-4
CASSSPGTSAATNEKLFF
TGTGCCAGTAGTAGTCCCGGGACATCGGCGGCAACTAATGAAAAACTGTTTTTT
>TRBV30|NA|NA|TRBJ2-5
CAWSVRSQETQYF
TGTGCCTGGAGTGTTCGGTCACAAGAGACCCAGTACTTC
>TRBV6-6|NA|NA|TRBJ2-6
CASSRSPGDGANVLTF
TGTGCCAGCAGTCGTTCCCCAGGGGATGGGGCCAACGTCCTGACTTTC
>TRBV7-6|NA|TRBD2|TRBJ2-3
CASSLGGGPTDTQYF
TGTGCCAGCAGCTTAGGCGGGGGGCCCACAGATACGCAGTATTTT
>TRBV29-1|NA|NA|TRBJ1-5
CSVATGSGYSNQPQHF
TGCAGCGTTGCTACAGGGTCGGGATATAGCAATCAGCCCCAGCATTTT
>TRBV9|NA|NA|TRBJ1-3
CASSVGAGIGGNTIYF
TGTGCCAGCAGCGTTGGGGCAGGGATAGGAGGAAACACCATATATTTT
>TRBV3-1/TRBV3-2|NA|NA|TRBJ1-6
CASSQDFIVLNSPLHF
TGTGCCAGCAGCCAGGACTTTATCGTTCTTAATTCACCCCTCCACTTT
>TRBV5-1|few|NA|TRBJ2-7
CASSFGLSYEQYF
TGCGCCAGCAGCTTTGGACTGAGCTACGAGCAGTACTTC
>TRBV28|NA|NA|TRBJ2-2
CASRGGQNTGELFF
TGTGCCAGCAGAGGGGGTCAGAACACCGGGGAGCTGTTTTTT
>TRBV27|NA|TRBD1|TRBJ1-4
CASWTGGGEKLFF
TGTGCCAGTTGGACAGGGGGGGGTGAAAAACTGTTTTTT
>TRBV3-1/TRBV3-2|NA|NA|TRBJ1-1
CASSPTFQMNTEAFF
TGTGCCAGCAGCCCCACCTTCCAGATGAACACTGAAGCTTTCTTT
>TRBV28|NA|NA|TRBJ2-7
CATHRNIYEQYF
TGTGCCACCCACAGAAATATCTACGAGCAGTACTTC
>TRBV19|NA|NA|TRBJ1-2
CASSLGQTINYGYTF
TGTGCCAGTAGTTTAGGACAGACAATTAACTATGGCTACACCTTC
>TRBV2|NA|TRBD1|TRBJ2-5
CASNGQGGLGETQYF
TGTGCCAGCAACGGACAGGGTGGACTCGGAGAGACCCAGTACTTC
>TRBV7-2|NA|TRBD2|TRBJ2-1
CASSYLSGGGAYNEQFF
TGTGCCAGCAGCTACCTGTCGGGCGGGGGGGCATACAATGAGCAGTTCTTC
>TRBV11-2|NA|TRBD1|TRBJ2-1
CASSLAGGQGYDEQFF
TGTGCCAGCAGCTTAGCCGGGGGACAGGGGTACGATGAGCAGTTCTTC
>TRBV30|NA|NA|TRBJ1-2
CAWSVGRGAHYGYTF
TGTGCCTGGAGTGTAGGTAGGGGCGCTCACTATGGCTACACCTTC
>TRBV28|NA|TRBD1|TRBJ2-2
CASKKPGTGGTGELFF
TGTGCCAGCAAGAAACCTGGGACAGGGGGAACCGGGGAGCTGTTTTTT